The 5 T cell receptor beta chains in this list originate from one sample, sequenced in a study of shared clonotypes between healthy human individuals. TCRdb's table, derived via immunoSEQ multiplex PCR, lists solely in-frame clones and lacks some. The data contain about 2.2 million clones, 93% of them singletons. CD45RO-negative CD8 cells positively selected for CCR7 made up the naive population, which excluded terminally differentiated effector memory CD45RA+ cells. The sequenced sample was naive CD8+ T cells from PBMCs. These receptor sequences come from a man aged 18 to 30 in good health. Some clones in this sample may be carry-over from other donors' samples.

This chain connects TRBV7-9 to TRBJ2-7; D is tentatively TRBD1 or TRBD2 (5 bases each). V lost 5 bases to trimming and J lost 0 bases, with 14 bases between them. The CDR3 runs 15 residues. Germline-derived CDR1 and CDR2 are SEHNR and FQNEAQ (reference sequence). The CDR3 loop reads CASSVRDGTSYEQYF. DNA for the CDR3: TGTGCCAGCAGCGTCCGGGACGGAACCTCCTACGAGCAGTACTTC.

A note on this clone: The same CDR3 also results from other DNA sequences found in this sample. V gene TRBV5-1 combines with J gene TRBJ1-1; D is perhaps TRBD1 (5 bases). Looked up from germline, CDR1 is SGHRS and CDR2 is YFSETQ. This CDR3 is built from 12 residues. The V end lost 4 bases, the J end lost 5 bases, and 9 bases lay between the germline ends. This CDR3 is CASSLRGTEAFF. DNA for the CDR3: TGCGCCAGCAGCCTGAGGGGTACTGAAGCTTTCTTT.

The chain joins TRBV6-5 to TRBJ2-3; 10 nucleotides agree with TRBD2. CDR1 is MNHEY, CDR2 SVGAGI, per germline. J gave up 6 bases and V 6 bases, and 3 bases lay outside the gene matches. The CDR3 runs to 13 residues. CDR3 loop: CASSLLAGDTQYF. CDR3 in DNA: TGTGCCAGCAGCCTACTAGCGGGGGATACGCAGTATTTT.

This chain connects TRBV7-9 to TRBJ1-1; D gene uncertain. Looked up from germline, CDR1 is SEHNR and CDR2 is FQNEAQ (reference sequence). With 2 bases removed from V and 3 bases from J, the gap between germline ends came to 13 bases. The CDR3 has 15 residues. The DNA of the CDR3 is TGTGCCAGCAGCTTATATAAGGGTAGGGACACTGAAGCTTTCTTT. It translates to CASSLYKGRDTEAFF.

Only one count was recorded for this clone. The chain combines TRBV7-9 with TRBJ2-6, with 10 positions matching TRBD1. Germline CDR1 SEHNR, CDR2 FQNEAQ (reference sequence). The CDR3 contains 18 residues. Unmatched junction bases numbered 6, after V lost 2 bases and J lost 2 bases. The CDR3 nucleotides read TGTGCCAGCAGCTTACCGGGACAGGGGTCCACTGGGGCCAACGTCCTGACTTTC. Protein sequence: CASSLPGQGSTGANVLTF.